The TCR beta chain described here comes from a study of shared clonotypes between healthy human individuals (dated by TCRdb to 2020 to 2021). For the wider study: The cohort comprised a couple of women and a few men aged 18 to 49 years. To increase sequencing depth and limit assay-specific biases, different laboratories used diverse techniques to prepare libraries and sequence TCR repertoires. For each donor, three plates each were used for CD4 naive and CD4 memory, two plates were used for CD8 naive, and one plate was used for CD8 memory. To estimate repertoire size and how much clonotypes are shared between individuals, the study performed deep sequencing of blood TCR repertoires from five healthy adults. Per donor, leukapheresis produced somewhere between about 0.8 and 9 billion PBMCs. What the authors observed across the whole study: Estimated clonotype richness was generally larger for naive than for memory subsets. Across a few donors, approximately 5% of naive CD4, roughly 3.8% of naive CD8, 2% to 2.5% of memory CD4, and roughly 0.41% of memory CD8 clonotypes were shared. Pairwise subsampling led to the expectation that sequencing depth would affect the degree of clonotype sharing among donors. Compared with non-shared clonotypes, the clonotypes found in all four sorted-subset donors had higher generation probabilities. Sampling was restricted to blood, and TCR repertoires in tissue are likely to differ from TCR repertoires in blood. Incomplete sequencing was indicated by rarefaction of sorted-subset datasets, despite the large sequencing depth. The genetic and exposure-history diversity represented was limited by the small number of donors.

Trimming takes 5 bases off V and 3 bases off J; junction bases not matched to a gene: 5. As encoded in the germline V gene, CDR1 is SGHRS while CDR2 is YFSETQ. Including cysteine and phenylalanine, the CDR3 has 14 amino acids. Solely the CDR3 DNA is kept, with 42 bases framed from the first base. For this clone: The clone's antigen remains unknown. The record has no base qualities; no much larger clone is one base away.

The donors were healthy, HIV-negative adults with no recently reported acute infections or vaccinations. Only Caucasian adults living in Nashville, Tennessee, USA were represented among the donors. Magnetic negative selection was used to enrich CD4+ T cells, after which naive cells were positively selected on CD45RA and the negative fraction became the memory subset. Blood was collected by leukapheresis, and PBMCs were isolated by Ficoll-Histopaque density gradient centrifugation and then cryopreserved in liquid nitrogen vapor phase. Analytical flow cytometry was used to check the purity and quantity of each magnetically sorted T cell population. From each sorted fraction, genomic DNA was isolated and quantified by UV absorbance on a Nanodrop 2000c. Using the deep immunoSEQ assay, multiplex PCR amplified TCR CDR3 regions from genomic DNA. Genomic DNA extracted from each cell subset was distributed evenly over all wells of several immunoSEQ 96-well plates, and each plate served as one replicate. Each replicate PCR for sorted subsets received around 200 ng genomic DNA, equal to around 32,000 T cell genomes. Purified libraries were measured with a Qubit 3.0 fluorometer, size-checked on a Bioanalyzer 2100, and measured again with the KAPA Library Quantification kit. Every immunoSEQ 96-well plate was sequenced on a dedicated single-read 150-cycle Illumina NextSeq 550 flow cell. Concerning the study's data processing: Because the immunoSEQ output held only junctional sequences and lacked quality scores, the filtering could not match the filtering applied to full-length reads. To assign V/J genes and CDR3, sequences were annotated using PyIR, a Python wrapper for IgBLAST v1.9, with IMGT germline references. Reads were filtered out if the reads had weak V/J assignments (E-value above 1e-6), no CDR3, stop codons, out-of-frame junctions, or ambiguous translated residues. V3J clonotypes were defined as sequences sharing an identical inferred V gene, J gene, and CDR3 amino acid sequence. To compute the percentage overlap between repertoires, the number of shared unique clonotypes was divided by the size of the smaller repertoire. RTK rarefaction, the Chao1 estimator, and Recon v2.1 estimates of unobserved clonotypes were used to assess repertoire richness. For all TCRbeta clonotypes obtained by the gDNA method from a few donors, generation probabilities were computed with OLGA. TCRdb carries this immuneACCESS record with in-frame sequences only. Its versions omit some clonotypes, under half of them owing to an unresolved V gene in the studies checked, with the rest unexplained. The V and J calls and clone size were taken over from that table, and D and trimming were inferred from the DNA. The sample includes hundreds of thousands of clones, with roughly 78% observed a single time. Around 2% of the sample goes to the ten largest clones.

The V gene is TRBV5-1 and the J gene is TRBJ1-2; TRBD1 agrees with 9 junctional bases. The specimen sequenced was memory CD4+ T cells sorted from blood. The cell subset or site label, as the study defines it: CD45RA-negative fraction. This receptor was taken from a woman in her thirties in good health. The CDR3 is CASRGQGWDYGYTF. The DNA sequence is TGCGCCAGCAGGGGACAGGGTTGGGACTATGGCTACACCTTC.